This T cell receptor (beta chain) was recorded in a study of T cell changes during pregnancy in multiple sclerosis. Per the germline V gene, CDR1 is SGHVS and CDR2 is FQNEAQ. V shed 5 bases and J shed 1 base, with 8 bases lying between them. There are 13 residues in the CDR3. This clone appeared a single time. Assay used: immunoSEQ multiplex PCR; TCRdb lists only in-frame clones, some missing. The repertoire holds about 110,000 clones, with 90% to 95% as singletons. The clonotype was recovered from a female donor with multiple sclerosis, enrolled in a pregnancy study. This rearrangement joins TRBV7-8 to TRBJ1-1, with D hard to call. The sample here was peripheral blood, taken in the third trimester of pregnancy. CDR3 sequence: CASSQQRNTEAFF. The CDR3 DNA reads as TGTGCCAGCAGCCAACAGAGGAACACTGAAGCTTTCTTT.